The 25 T cell receptor beta chains below come from one sample, sequenced in a study of cytotoxic CD8 clonotypes in ibrutinib-treated CLL. Repertoires were generated with immunoSEQ multiplex PCR, while TCRdb's copy carries only in-frame clones and drops some. This table holds 40,000 or so clones, 60% to 80% found once. Specimen: PBMCs, collected after 12 months of ibrutinib treatment. Receptors originate from a human donor with chronic lymphocytic leukemia.

This chain connects TRBV25-1 to TRBJ1-2, with TRBD1 matching 9 bases. The CDR3 loop spans 16 amino acids. Germline CDR1 reads MGHDK; CDR2 reads SYGVNS. The junction had 12 bases not matched to a gene; V was cut back by 2 bases and J by 8 bases. CDR3 protein: CASSEIKPGTGTGYTF. The CDR3 bases are TGTGCCAGCAGTGAAATTAAACCCGGGACAGGGACCGGCTACACCTTC.

The CDR3: CASRFSGGTEAFF. For the CDR3, the DNA is TGTGCCAGCAGATTCTCAGGGGGCACTGAAGCTTTCTTT. The chain carries TRBV28 and TRBJ1-1; 7 bases line up with TRBD1. This CDR3 spans 13 amino acids. J gave up 4 bases and V 6 bases, and 5 bases lay outside the gene matches. The germline CDR1 and CDR2 sequences are MDHEN and SYDVKM.

The genes are TRBV5-4 and TRBJ2-7, with D perhaps matching TRBD1 (6 bases). The CDR3 contains 14 residues. Germline loops: CDR1 SGHNT, CDR2 YYREEE (reference sequence). V was shortened by 2 bases and J by 0 bases, with 9 bases between the two germline ends. The CDR3 bases are TGTGCCAGCAGCTTCTCAGGGGACTCCTACGAGCAGTACTTC. Its translation: CASSFSGDSYEQYF.

The chain combines TRBV5-8 with TRBJ1-1; D is uncertain. The germline CDR1 and CDR2 sequences are SGHTS and YDEGEE. Deletions cut 3 bases from V and 1 base from J, with 7 bases between. This CDR3 has 13 residues. DNA of the CDR3: TGTGCCAGCAGCTGGGGAAGGAACACTGAAGCTTTCTTT. Residues: CASSWGRNTEAFF.

This chain connects TRBV28 to TRBJ1-2; D remains unclear. Trimming removed 3 bases at V and 7 bases at J, with 9 bases between. Germline CDR1 is MDHEN and CDR2 is SYDVKM. The CDR3 length is 12 residues. CDR3 coding DNA: TGTGCCAGCAGTTTTAGGGAAATTGGCTACACCTTC. Its protein is CASSFREIGYTF.

The V call is TRBV9, the J call TRBJ2-5; 9 nucleotides match TRBD2. Germline CDR1 is SGDLS and CDR2 is YYNGEE. J was trimmed by 0 bases and V by 1 base; bases with no gene match: 1. The CDR3 is made up of 15 amino acids. As DNA, the CDR3 is TGTGCCAGCAGCGTAACTAGCGGGCACCAAGAGACCCAGTACTTC. Residues: CASSVTSGHQETQYF.

The CDR3 bases are TGTGCCAGCAGTTCTAACAGTTACAATGAGCAGTTCTTC. Protein product: CASSSNSYNEQFF. This chain uses TRBV27 with TRBJ2-1; the D is unclear. The CDR3 is made up of 13 amino acids. Trimming took off 4 bases at V and 4 bases at J, with 8 bases between the two ends. Germline V gene sequence: CDR1 MNHEY, CDR2 SMNVEV (reference sequence).

This clone appeared a single time. The chain links TRBV5-6 to TRBJ1-1; no firm D call. Germline V gene lookup returns CDR1 SGHDT and CDR2 YYEEEE. This CDR3 has 15 residues. Trimming shortened V by 3 bases and J by 0 bases, and 12 bases separated the two germline ends. The CDR3 loop is CASSSKTLLNTEAFF. The CDR3 DNA is TGTGCCAGCAGCTCGAAGACCCTATTGAACACTGAAGCTTTCTTT.

V gene TRBV5-1 combines with J gene TRBJ2-2; D tentatively fits TRBD1 or TRBD2 (5 bases each). The CDR3 is 17 residues long. Between the trimmed V and J ends, which lost 0 bases and 1 base, there was a span of 13 bases. Germline loops: CDR1 SGHRS, CDR2 YFSETQ. The CDR3 spells CASSLAPGRENTGELFF. As DNA, the CDR3 is TGCGCCAGCAGCTTGGCACCGGGACGGGAGAACACCGGGGAGCTGTTTTTT.

J is TRBJ2-1 and V is TRBV4-2; no reliable D call. V was pared by 0 bases and J by 5 bases, with 5 bases between. CDR3 size: 13 residues. In germline, CDR1 is LGHNA, CDR2 YNFKEQ. The CDR3 reads CASSQDTNNEQFF. The CDR3 DNA is TGTGCCAGCAGCCAAGATACGAACAATGAGCAGTTCTTC.

V gene TRBV11-2 combines with J gene TRBJ2-1; D is unresolved. The CDR3 has 12 amino acids. Trimming cost V 4 bases and J 6 bases, with 7 bases left between them. Germline loops: CDR1 SGHAT, CDR2 FQNNGV. This chain's CDR3 is CASSSLGNEQFF. CDR3 coding DNA: TGTGCCAGCAGCTCCCTTGGCAATGAGCAGTTCTTC. Looking up the rest from reference TRBV11-2 and TRBJ2-1 gives the full variable domain: EAGVAQSPRYKIIEKRQSVAFWCNPISGHATLYWYQQILGQGPKLLIQFQNNGVVDDSQLPKDRFSAERLKGVDSTLKIQPAKLEDSAVYLCASSSLGNEQFFGPGTRLTVL.

There are a few counts of this clone. This sequence joins TRBV7-3 and TRBJ1-1, with D possibly matching TRBD1 (6 bases). CDR3 length equals 15 residues. CDR1 is SGHTA, CDR2 FQGTGA, per germline. Trimming stripped 1 base from V and 1 base from J, with 10 bases between. The CDR3 is CASSLKGGGNTEAFF. Here the CDR3 DNA reads TGTGCCAGCAGCTTAAAAGGAGGGGGGAACACTGAAGCTTTCTTT. Together with reference TRBV7-3 and TRBJ1-1, the CDR3 gives the full variable domain: GAGVSQTPSNKVTEKGKYVELRCDPISGHTALYWYRQSLGQGPEFLIYFQGTGAADDSGLPNDRFFAVRPEGSVSTLKIQRTERGDSAVYLCASSLKGGGNTEAFFGQGTRLTVV.

The V and J genes are TRBV2 and TRBJ1-1; TRBD1 aligns across 8 bases. The CDR3 extends over 16 amino acids. Germline V gene data show CDR1 as SNHLY and CDR2 as FYNNEI. The V gene end was trimmed by 5 bases and the J gene end by 0 bases; junction bases not matched to a gene: 8. The CDR3 DNA follows: TGTGCCAGCAGTCGGGACAGGAGGGAGATGAACACTGAAGCTTTCTTT. Translation: CASSRDRREMNTEAFF.

This sequence joins TRBV6-1 and TRBJ2-1; 8 bases line up with TRBD1. J lost 9 bases, V lost 2 bases, and 9 bases had no gene match. The CDR3 totals 15 residues. Germline CDR1 MNHNS, CDR2 SASEGT. For the CDR3, the DNA is TGTGCCAGCAGTGAATATAGCCAGGGGGCTGGTGAGCAGTTCTTC. Its protein is CASSEYSQGAGEQFF.

The chain joins TRBV6-1 to TRBJ1-5; possibly TRBD1 for D (5 bases). Trimming left V 2 bases short and J 4 bases short, with 12 bases between. The CDR3 is 15 residues long. Germline assignment: CDR1 MNHNS and CDR2 SASEGT. CDR3 nucleotide sequence: TGTGCCAGCAGTGAATTGCCCGGGGGTAATCAGCCCCAGCATTTT. This translates into CASSELPGGNQPQHF.

This clone was seen more than once but under ten times. V and J are TRBV7-2 and TRBJ1-2, with TRBD1 as a possible D gene (5 bases). The CDR3 totals 15 residues. Germline V gives CDR1 SGHTA, CDR2 FQGNSA. Trimming pared 1 base from V and 3 bases from J, leaving 12 bases between. CDR3: CASSLDWDRDYGYTF. DNA of the CDR3: TGTGCCAGCAGCTTAGATTGGGACCGAGACTATGGCTACACCTTC.

The chain uses TRBV27 and TRBJ2-6, with D possibly being TRBD2 (5 bases). Looked up from germline, CDR1 is MNHEY and CDR2 is SMNVEV (reference sequence). There are 18 residues in the CDR3. Trimming shortened V by 6 bases and J by 0 bases, and 18 bases separated the two germline ends. The CDR3 DNA follows: TGTGCCAGCAGCTCCCATGAGCGACTAAACTCTGGGGCCAACGTCCTGACTTTC. Translating gives CASSSHERLNSGANVLTF.

This chain connects TRBV5-6 to TRBJ1-1; D not certain. CDR3 length equals 14 residues. Trimming removed 1 base at V and 3 bases at J, with 10 bases between. The germline V gene encodes CDR1 SGHDT and CDR2 YYEEEE. In nucleotides, the CDR3 is TGTGCCAGCAGCTTGAGAGGGTGGGACACTGAAGCTTTCTTT. Protein: CASSLRGWDTEAFF.

The J gene is TRBJ2-2, the V gene TRBV6-1; weak D call: TRBD2 (6 bases). There are 14 residues in the CDR3. V was shortened by 1 base and J by 5 bases, with 8 bases between the two germline ends. Germline assignment: CDR1 MNHNS and CDR2 SASEGT. The CDR3 loop is CASSEDRGTGELFF. DNA for the CDR3: TGTGCCAGCAGTGAAGATCGGGGGACCGGGGAGCTGTTTTTT.

Only a few counts were recorded for this clone. The V gene is TRBV30, the J gene TRBJ1-4; a weak D match, TRBD1 (5 bases). The V end was cut by 3 bases, the J end by 5 bases, with 10 bases between. Germline CDR1 is GTSNPN and CDR2 is SVGIG (reference sequence). The CDR3 covers 13 residues. The CDR3 loop is CAWSGDRNEKLFF. The CDR3 bases are TGTGCCTGGAGCGGGGACCGGAATGAAAAACTGTTTTTT.

This sequence joins TRBV7-9 and TRBJ2-5; 8 positions agree with TRBD2. There are 14 residues in the CDR3. CDR1 SEHNR and CDR2 FQNEAQ come from the germline V gene (reference sequence). The V segment lost 1 base and the J segment 2 bases; nucleotides outside the gene matches: 0. CDR3 DNA: TGTGCCAGCAGCTTAGGCGGGGGGCAAGAGACCCAGTACTTC. Translation gives CASSLGGGQETQYF.

The rearrangement links TRBV7-3 to TRBJ2-5, with D unresolved. The length of the CDR3 is 14 residues. The V end was cut by 5 bases, the J end by 5 bases, with 15 bases between. The germline V gene has CDR1 SGHTA and CDR2 FQGTGA. This CDR3 is CASSRSRSGETQYF. CDR3 DNA: TGTGCCAGCAGCCGCAGTCGGAGTGGGGAGACCCAGTACTTC.

The rearrangement links TRBV27 to TRBJ2-5; D not resolved. From germline, CDR1 is MNHEY and CDR2 SMNVEV (reference sequence). V lost 5 bases and J 5 bases, leaving 15 bases between the germline ends. The CDR3 length is 14 residues. CDR3 residues: CASSRASKLETQYF. For the CDR3, the DNA is TGTGCCAGCAGTCGGGCGTCGAAGCTCGAGACCCAGTACTTC.

In this sample, this clone turned up a few times. The chain combines TRBV28 with TRBJ1-1; maybe TRBD1 (5 bases). The length of the CDR3 is 11 residues. Per the germline V gene, CDR1 is MDHEN and CDR2 is SYDVKM. Trimming left V 10 bases short and J 14 bases short, with 20 bases between. CDR3 protein: CAISTTDMAFF. The CDR3 DNA reads TGTGCCATCTCCACGACGGACATGGCATTCTTT.

The chain couples TRBV5-1 to TRBJ1-4; TRBD1 aligns across 8 bases. V was pared by 2 bases and J by 0 bases, with 3 bases of the junction left unmatched. This CDR3 contains 16 residues. The germline gives CDR1 SGHRS, CDR2 YFSETQ. The chain's CDR3 is CASSLQGVTTNEKLFF. For the CDR3, the DNA is TGCGCCAGCAGCTTACAGGGGGTGACAACTAATGAAAAACTGTTTTTT.